A single sample is the source of the 32 T cell receptor beta chains below, sequenced in a study of cytomegalovirus exposure and HLA in healthy donors. PCR primers comprised 60 Vbeta and 13 Jbeta primers. The table came from immunoSEQ multiplex PCR; TCRdb's copy has only in-frame clones and leaves some out. The repertoire consists of fewer than 300,000 clones, with 86% occurring once and the leading ten covering almost 4%. Material: PBMCs. These receptors were collected from a man in his forties in good health and CMV-seropositive.

V gene TRBV5-1 combines with J gene TRBJ2-7, with 10 bases that match TRBD2. Unmatched junction bases numbered 16, after V lost 0 bases and J lost 7 bases. The CDR3 consists of 18 residues. The V gene's germline CDR1 is SGHRS and CDR2 YFSETQ. As DNA, the CDR3 is TGCGCCAGCAGCTTGGCCTTAACTAGCGGGACCAACCCCTTGGAGCAGTACTTC. Translated: CASSLALTSGTNPLEQYF.

Here the CDR3 DNA reads TGTGCCAGCAGTGAAGCGCCCCTCCGGGGGAGGGACTACGAGCAGTACTTC. Its protein product is CASSEAPLRGRDYEQYF. This chain links TRBV2 with TRBJ2-7, with 7 bases aligning to TRBD2. Unmatched junction bases numbered 11, after V lost 0 bases and J lost 3 bases. Germline-derived CDR1 and CDR2 are SNHLY and FYNNEI. The CDR3 is 17 residues long.

The chain joins TRBV4-2 to TRBJ2-2; 12 nucleotides align to TRBD2. This CDR3 comprises 17 residues. Per the germline V gene, CDR1 is LGHNA and CDR2 is YNFKEQ. V lost 4 bases to trimming and J lost 5 bases; unmatched junction nucleotides: 8. DNA for the CDR3: TGTGCCAGCAGCCCTCAGACTAGCGGGAGTGCGACCGGGGAGCTGTTTTTT. This translates into CASSPQTSGSATGELFF.

This sequence joins TRBV5-1 and TRBJ2-3; 7 positions agree with TRBD2. The germline V gene has CDR1 SGHRS and CDR2 YFSETQ. Germline trimming cut 4 bases from V and 0 bases from J; bases unmatched to any gene: 8. The CDR3 totals 16 residues. The CDR3 protein is CASSPGRGLSTDTQYF. The DNA of the CDR3 is TGCGCCAGCAGCCCGGGGAGGGGACTCAGCACAGATACGCAGTATTTT. Together with reference TRBV5-1 and TRBJ2-3, the CDR3 gives the full variable domain: KAGVTQTPRYLIKTRGQQVTLSCSPISGHRSVSWYQQTPGQGLQFLFEYFSETQRNKGNFPGRFSGRQFSNSRSEMNVSTLELGDSALYLCASSPGRGLSTDTQYFGPGTRLTVL.

The gene calls are TRBV7-2 and TRBJ2-5; 9 bases are shared with TRBD1. Germline lookup yields CDR1 SGHTA and CDR2 FQGNSA. CDR3 size: 15 residues. Unmatched junction bases numbered 10, after V lost 4 bases and J lost 7 bases. CDR3 nucleotide sequence: TGTGCCAGCAGCTCGACAGGGGGACCCCCGGGGACCCAGTACTTC. As protein: CASSSTGGPPGTQYF.

The chain has TRBV2 and TRBJ2-7, with 7 bases lining up with TRBD2. The junction had 11 bases not matched to a gene; V was cut back by 6 bases and J by 0 bases. The CDR3 covers 16 residues. Germline lookup yields CDR1 SNHLY and CDR2 FYNNEI. The CDR3, as DNA: TGTGCCAGCAGCGCCCCAAGACTAGCCACCTCCTACGAGCAGTACTTC. Its translation: CASSAPRLATSYEQYF.

J is TRBJ2-2 and V is TRBV27, with 7 bases identical to TRBD2. Germline CDR1 reads MNHEY; CDR2 reads SMNVEV (reference sequence). V lost 4 bases, J lost 0 bases, and 5 bases stayed unmatched. This CDR3 contains 16 residues. This CDR3 is CASSSGLPSNTGELFF. The CDR3 nucleotides read TGTGCCAGCAGTTCGGGACTACCTTCGAACACCGGGGAGCTGTTTTTT.

Concerning this clone itself: The sample holds other DNA sequences that translate to the same CDR3. The rearrangement links TRBV6-5 to TRBJ1-1; D possibly corresponds to TRBD1 (6 bases). Trimming removed 4 bases from V and 8 bases from J, with 20 bases in between. This CDR3 has 15 amino acids. The germline V gene encodes CDR1 MNHEY and CDR2 SVGAGI. This CDR3 is CASSSQAGGALEAFF. CDR3 coding DNA: TGTGCCAGCAGTTCCCAGGCGGGGGGGGCTCTCGAAGCTTTCTTT.

The CDR3 coding sequence is TGTGCCAGCAGCGTAGACACAAACAGGGGAGAGCAGTACTTC. Protein sequence: CASSVDTNRGEQYF. The rearrangement uses TRBV9 and TRBJ2-7; the match to TRBD1 covers 7 bases. CDR3 size: 14 residues. The V gene's germline CDR1 is SGDLS and CDR2 YYNGEE. The trim removed 0 bases at V and 7 bases at J, leaving 7 bases unmatched.

The gene calls are TRBV7-9 and TRBJ2-3; TRBD2 aligns across 9 bases. The CDR3 length is 16 residues. Germline V gene data show CDR1 as SEHNR and CDR2 as FQNEAQ (reference sequence). The junction had 2 bases not matched to a gene; V was cut back by 1 base and J by 0 bases. The CDR3 here is CASSLVLAGSTDTQYF. The CDR3 bases are TGTGCCAGCAGCTTAGTGCTAGCGGGAAGCACAGATACGCAGTATTTT.

This chain connects TRBV2 to TRBJ1-1; D gene unclear. V lost 3 bases and J 6 bases, leaving 17 bases between the germline ends. The V gene's germline CDR1 is SNHLY and CDR2 FYNNEI. The CDR3 covers 15 residues. Written as DNA, the CDR3 is TGTGCCAGCAGTGAGATGACCCCCAGGTGGGCTGAAGCTTTCTTT. Its protein is CASSEMTPRWAEAFF.

J is TRBJ1-5 and V is TRBV19; D possibly corresponds to TRBD1 (6 bases). Deletions cut 0 bases from V and 4 bases from J, with 10 bases between. This CDR3 is built from 15 residues. Germline V gene sequence: CDR1 LNHDA, CDR2 SQIVND (reference sequence). The CDR3 bases are TGTGCCAGTAGTATAGATCTGGACAGTAATCAGCCCCAGCATTTT. Its protein product is CASSIDLDSNQPQHF.

The genes are TRBV5-5 and TRBJ1-1, with 7 nucleotides matching TRBD1. Per germline, CDR1 SGHKS and CDR2 YYEKEE (reference sequence). V lost 4 bases, J lost 5 bases, and 5 bases stayed unmatched. This CDR3 has 13 amino acids. In nucleotides, the CDR3 is TGTGCCAGCAGCGGAGGGACAGAAACTGAAGCTTTCTTT. Translating gives CASSGGTETEAFF.

The chain employs TRBV21-1 and TRBJ1-2. TRBV21-1 is an annotated pseudogene. This CDR3 comprises 15 residues. CDR3 loop: CASSKEWGDVDGYTF. In DNA form, the CDR3 reads TGTGCCAGCAGCAAAGAGTGGGGGGACGTGGATGGCTACACCTTC.

V is TRBV11-2 and J is TRBJ2-7, with TRBD2 identical over 10 bases. V dropped 5 bases and J dropped 3; count of bases not matched to a gene: 7. CDR1 is SGHAT and CDR2 is FQNNGV in the germline V gene. CDR3 length equals 15 residues. The CDR3 sequence is CASSPSPSGSYEQYF. The CDR3 nucleotides are TGTGCCAGCAGCCCCAGCCCTAGCGGGAGCTACGAGCAGTACTTC.

This rearrangement joins TRBV29-1 to TRBJ2-2; 7 bases align to TRBD1. Germline-derived CDR1 and CDR2 are SQVTM and ANQGSEA. The junction had 6 bases not matched to a gene; V was cut back by 4 bases and J by 4 bases. The CDR3 spans 14 residues. In DNA form, the CDR3 reads TGCAGCGTTGGAAGGACAGGAATCACCGGGGAGCTGTTTTTT. The encoded protein is CSVGRTGITGELFF.

The genes are TRBV5-1 and TRBJ2-5, with TRBD2 matching over 10 bases. The CDR3 runs 15 residues. The germline V gene has CDR1 SGHRS and CDR2 YFSETQ. J was trimmed by 5 bases and V by 4 bases; bases with no gene match: 8. CDR3 loop: CASSPGGLARETQYF. CDR3 in DNA: TGCGCCAGCAGCCCCGGGGGACTAGCGAGGGAGACCCAGTACTTC.

The genes are TRBV7-8 and TRBJ1-5; possibly TRBD1 for D (6 bases). The CDR3 covers 12 residues. The V gene's germline CDR1 is SGHVS and CDR2 FQNEAQ. V lost 3 bases, J lost 11 bases, and 11 bases lay in between. The CDR3 here is CASSFNREAQHF. The CDR3 DNA reads TGTGCCAGCAGCTTTAACAGGGAAGCCCAGCATTTT.

The chain uses TRBV29-1 and TRBJ2-7; 10 nucleotides line up with TRBD1. The CDR3 sequence is 12 residues long. The germline V gene has CDR1 SQVTM and CDR2 ANQGSEA. Losses at the gene ends were 4 bases for V and 3 bases for J; bases not matched to a gene: 0. Written as DNA, the CDR3 is TGCAGCGTTGGGACAGGGGGCTACGAGCAGTACTTC. Its translation: CSVGTGGYEQYF.

This rearrangement joins TRBV15 to TRBJ2-1; D is perhaps TRBD2 (5 bases). Trimming took off 6 bases at V and 6 bases at J, with 18 bases between the two ends. The CDR3 has 15 amino acids. CDR1 and CDR2 from the germline V gene are LNHNV and YYDKDF (reference sequence). CDR3 residues: CATREARRLSNEQFF. The CDR3 DNA is TGTGCCACCAGGGAGGCTAGGAGGCTTAGCAATGAGCAGTTCTTC.

As DNA, the CDR3 is TGTGCCAGCAGTCCGGGACAGGGGAAAGGCAATCAGCCCCAGCATTTT. Amino acid sequence: CASSPGQGKGNQPQHF. The chain carries TRBV27 and TRBJ1-5; TRBD1 agrees at 10 bases. The length of the CDR3 is 16 residues. CDR1 and CDR2 from the germline V gene are MNHEY and SMNVEV (reference sequence). V gave up 5 bases and J gave up 2 bases; unmatched junction bases: 6.

This CDR3 reads CASSKTGTDTQYF. CDR3 DNA sequence: TGTGCCAGCAGCAAAACCGGGACAGATACGCAGTATTTT. The J gene is TRBJ2-3, the V gene TRBV11-3, with unresolved D. The CDR3 consists of 13 residues. The V gene's germline CDR1 is SGHNT and CDR2 YENEEA. Trimming pared 5 bases from V and 3 bases from J, leaving 9 bases between.

The V and J genes are TRBV27 and TRBJ1-5; TRBD1 agrees at 10 bases. Unmatched junction bases numbered 7, after V lost 5 bases and J lost 0 bases. The CDR3 totals 17 residues. CDR1 is MNHEY and CDR2 is SMNVEV in the germline V gene (reference sequence). CDR3 sequence (DNA): TGTGCCAGCAGTAGGGGACAGGGGCCAGATAGCAATCAGCCCCAGCATTTT. It codes for CASSRGQGPDSNQPQHF.

To note about this clone: The same CDR3 also results from other DNA sequences found in this sample. The V call is TRBV5-1, the J call TRBJ2-3; TRBD1 aligns across 9 bases. V shed 4 bases, J shed 4 bases, and the junction held 7 bases outside the gene matches. The germline V gene encodes CDR1 SGHRS and CDR2 YFSETQ. The CDR3 extends over 15 amino acids. CDR3 sequence reads: CASSKGQGRADTQYF. DNA for the CDR3: TGCGCCAGCAGCAAAGGACAGGGGCGGGCAGATACGCAGTATTTT. The variable domain in full, with the rest retrieved from reference TRBV5-1 and TRBJ2-3, is KAGVTQTPRYLIKTRGQQVTLSCSPISGHRSVSWYQQTPGQGLQFLFEYFSETQRNKGNFPGRFSGRQFSNSRSEMNVSTLELGDSALYLCASSKGQGRADTQYFGPGTRLTVL.

The chain links TRBV5-1 to TRBJ1-2; unclear D gene. The germline V and J ends were trimmed by 2 bases and 0 bases, with 2 bases remaining between them. CDR1 and CDR2 (germline): SGHRS, YFSETQ. This CDR3 is 12 amino acids long. CDR3 protein: CASSFSNYGYTF. The DNA of the CDR3 is TGCGCCAGCAGCTTCTCTAACTATGGCTACACCTTC. Combining the CDR3 with reference TRBV5-1 and TRBJ1-2 gives the whole variable domain KAGVTQTPRYLIKTRGQQVTLSCSPISGHRSVSWYQQTPGQGLQFLFEYFSETQRNKGNFPGRFSGRQFSNSRSEMNVSTLELGDSALYLCASSFSNYGYTFGSGTRLTVV.

This clone has just one count. The identical CDR3 is also encoded by other nucleotide sequences in the sample. The chain employs TRBV7-2 and TRBJ2-7; 14 nucleotides match TRBD2. The ends lost 5 bases at V and 2 bases at J; junction bases unmatched: 2. The CDR3 contains 15 residues. The germline CDR1 and CDR2 sequences are SGHTA and FQGNSA. CDR3 bases: TGTGCCAGCAGCACGGGACTAGCGGGAGCCTACGAGCAGTACTTC. This sequence encodes CASSTGLAGAYEQYF.

The chain links TRBV7-3 to TRBJ2-2; D is uncertain. The germline CDR1 and CDR2 sequences are SGHTA and FQGTGA. Trimming stripped 2 bases from V and 6 bases from J, with 10 bases between. The CDR3 is 14 residues long. The CDR3 here is CASSLGSRSGELFF. The CDR3, as DNA: TGTGCCAGCAGCTTAGGGTCCAGGTCCGGGGAGCTGTTTTTT.

CDR3 nucleotide sequence: TGTGCCAGCAGCGCAGGGGGCCTAGAGACCCAGTACTTC. Protein sequence: CASSAGGLETQYF. The chain has TRBV27 and TRBJ2-5, with 8 positions matching TRBD1. This CDR3 is built from 13 residues. CDR1 is MNHEY, CDR2 SMNVEV, per germline (reference sequence). With 6 bases clipped from V and 4 bases from J, the junction kept 4 bases outside the gene matches.

J is TRBJ2-3 and V is TRBV4-2; TRBD2 matches 9 bases. V dropped 1 base and J dropped 1; count of bases not matched to a gene: 0. The CDR3 spans 15 residues. Germline-derived CDR1 and CDR2 are LGHNA and YNFKEQ. The CDR3 protein is CASSQGLAGTDTQYF. CDR3 bases: TGTGCCAGCAGCCAAGGACTAGCGGGCACAGATACGCAGTATTTT.

The J gene is TRBJ1-5, the V gene TRBV19; tentative D call: TRBD1 (5 bases). CDR1 and CDR2 from the germline V gene are LNHDA and SQIVND (reference sequence). Deletions cut 4 bases from V and 8 bases from J, with 12 bases between. The CDR3 loop spans 13 amino acids. The CDR3 loop is CASSRRDGEPQHF. The CDR3 DNA is TGTGCCAGTAGTAGGAGGGACGGAGAGCCCCAGCATTTT.

The chain joins TRBV5-1 to TRBJ2-2, with TRBD2 matching over 10 bases. The CDR3 totals 15 residues. With V trimmed by 2 bases and J by 6 bases, 4 bases remained unmatched. Germline CDR1 and CDR2: SGHRS and YFSETQ. The CDR3 sequence: CASSLTSGTAGELFF. In nucleotides, the CDR3 is TGCGCCAGCAGCTTAACTAGCGGGACGGCCGGGGAGCTGTTTTTT. Together with reference TRBV5-1 and TRBJ2-2, the CDR3 gives the full variable domain: KAGVTQTPRYLIKTRGQQVTLSCSPISGHRSVSWYQQTPGQGLQFLFEYFSETQRNKGNFPGRFSGRQFSNSRSEMNVSTLELGDSALYLCASSLTSGTAGELFFGEGSRLTVL.

This clone was seen once. J is TRBJ1-1 and V is TRBV19; a possible D gene is TRBD1 (6 bases). In germline, CDR1 is LNHDA, CDR2 SQIVND (reference sequence). The CDR3 has 17 residues. V lost 4 bases to trimming and J lost 5 bases, with 23 bases between them. CDR3 sequence: CASSNQGIRGSWTEAFF. CDR3 sequence (DNA): TGTGCCAGTAGTAACCAGGGGATAAGGGGGAGTTGGACTGAAGCTTTCTTT.